One and the same sample provided the 21 T cell receptor beta chains below, sequenced in a study of T cells in Graves' hyperthyroidism and ophthalmopathy. Amplification of TCR beta CDR3 regions used RNA as the template. The primer set for the first-round RT-PCR of the TCR CDR3 was HTBI. TCRdb re-derived calls from the multiplex PCR reads in MiXCR, one entry per CDR3 protein. The data show 250,000 to 300,000 distinct CDR3 sequences, with 13% seen just once and more than 7.5% held by the top ten. Sequenced material: blood. These receptors were taken from a woman aged 25 to 45 with Graves' hyperthyroidism that later progressed to Graves' ophthalmopathy.

This clonotype appeared many times. This chain joins TRBV28 and TRBJ1-4; no reliable D call. The length of the CDR3 is 14 residues. CDR1 MDHEN and CDR2 SYDVKM come from the germline V gene. Between the trimmed V and J ends, which lost 2 bases and 0 bases, there was a span of 4 bases. The CDR3 here is CASSLGPTNEKLFF. The CDR3 DNA reads as TGTGCCAGCAGTTTAGGGCCAACTAATGAAAAACTGTTTTTT.

This clonotype was detected ten times or more. The chain recombines TRBV12-3 or TRBV12-4 with TRBJ2-1, with 7 bases identical to TRBD1. The CDR3 is made up of 13 amino acids. V trimming: 7 bases; J trimming: 9 bases; junction bases outside the gene matches: 9. Here the CDR3 reads CASILQGGGEQFF. CDR3 bases: TGTGCCAGCATCCTCCAAGGGGGCGGTGAGCAGTTCTTC.

At least ten counts were recorded for this clonotype. The chain combines TRBV7-2 with TRBJ2-3; TRBD2 matches 10 bases. The CDR3 spans 15 residues. The V gene's germline CDR1 is SGHTA and CDR2 FQGNSA. V lost 6 bases to trimming and J lost 5 bases; unmatched junction nucleotides: 8. The CDR3: CASSALAGVVDTQYF. Written as DNA, the CDR3 is TGTGCCAGCAGTGCCCTAGCGGGAGTAGTAGATACGCAGTATTTT.

This clonotype has a handful of counts. The chain employs TRBV9 and TRBJ2-7; 7 nucleotides match TRBD1. The V gene end was trimmed by 0 bases and the J gene end by 3 bases; junction bases not matched to a gene: 3. This CDR3 spans 14 amino acids. Germline CDR1 is SGDLS and CDR2 is YYNGEE. CDR3 sequence (DNA): TGTGCCAGCAGCGTAGGACAGGGATTCTACGAGCAGTACTTC. Protein sequence: CASSVGQGFYEQYF.

This clonotype was picked up many times. This chain links TRBV27 with TRBJ2-2; D uncertain. CDR1 MNHEY and CDR2 SMNVEV come from the germline V gene (reference sequence). Trimming cost V 5 bases and J 0 bases, with 10 bases left between them. The CDR3 extends over 15 amino acids. The CDR3 DNA reads TGTGCCAGCAGTCCAGGCCGTTCGAACACCGGGGAGCTGTTTTTT. This codes for CASSPGRSNTGELFF.

This clonotype was picked up a small number of times. The chain recombines TRBV6-2 or TRBV6-3 with TRBJ2-7, with D unclear. The germline CDR1 and CDR2 sequences are MNHEY and SVGEGT. The ends were cut back, 0 bases at V and 2 bases at J, with 8 bases in the middle. This CDR3 spans 14 amino acids. The CDR3 DNA reads as TGTGCCAGCAGTTACTCGAGCGAGGCCTACGAGCAGTACTTC. This translates into CASSYSSEAYEQYF.

This clonotype was seen ten or more times. The chain carries TRBV20-1 and TRBJ2-1; D gene uncertain. Per the germline V gene, CDR1 is DFQATT and CDR2 is SNEGSKA (reference sequence). Trimming stripped 2 bases from V and 9 bases from J, with 17 bases between. This CDR3 spans 14 amino acids. CDR3 in amino acids: CSARNGLESGEQFF. The CDR3 region has the DNA TGCAGTGCTAGAAACGGGTTGGAATCTGGTGAGCAGTTCTTC.

The sample holds many counts of this clonotype. J is TRBJ2-7 and V is TRBV2, with 7 bases identical to TRBD1. This CDR3 contains 13 residues. From germline, CDR1 is SNHLY and CDR2 FYNNEI. The V segment lost 7 bases and the J segment 6 bases; nucleotides outside the gene matches: 9. CDR3 region: CASNTLQGREQYF. The CDR3, as DNA: TGTGCCAGCAACACCCTACAGGGGCGCGAGCAGTACTTC.

On this clonotype itself: A much larger clone sits a single nucleotide away, making a read error possible. In DNA, the CDR3 is TGTGCCAGCAGTGAATTGGGGGGACGGGGATATACGCAGTATTTT. Its protein product is CASSELGGRGYTQYF. V is TRBV2 and J is TRBJ2-3, with a possible D match to TRBD2 (6 bases). The CDR3 is 15 residues long. In germline, CDR1 is SNHLY, CDR2 FYNNEI. V shed 2 bases and J shed 7 bases, with 16 bases lying between them.

This clonotype was observed at least ten times. The genes are TRBV20-1 and TRBJ2-3; TRBD2 is a possible D gene (5 bases). CDR3 length: 14 amino acids. CDR1 and CDR2 from the germline V gene are DFQATT and SNEGSKA (reference sequence). Trimming removed 3 bases at V and 4 bases at J, with 14 bases between. In nucleotides, the CDR3 is TGCAGTGCTAGTAGGGAGTCCCAGTCAGATACGCAGTATTTT. Translation gives CSASRESQSDTQYF.

This clonotype was recorded many times. The rearrangement joins TRBV11-2 to TRBJ1-2; no clear D. CDR3 length equals 16 residues. V lost 5 bases, J lost 2 bases, and 18 bases lay in between. In germline, CDR1 is SGHAT, CDR2 FQNNGV. CDR3 sequence reads: CASSVTRWRGNYGYTF. Written as DNA, the CDR3 is TGTGCCAGCAGCGTGACCCGCTGGCGAGGGAACTATGGCTACACCTTC.

This clonotype was seen many times. This chain connects TRBV30 to TRBJ2-3; D is undetermined. Germline V lookup: CDR1 GTSNPN, CDR2 SVGIG (reference sequence). This CDR3 region has 16 residues. The V and J ends lost 3 bases and 5 bases respectively, with 21 bases between them. CDR3: CAWSFGDPFGLDTQYF. CDR3 coding DNA: TGTGCCTGGAGCTTTGGGGATCCCTTCGGGTTAGATACGCAGTATTTT.

This clonotype was picked up many times. This chain connects TRBV7-9 to TRBJ2-5; TRBD1 aligns across 9 bases. Per germline, CDR1 SEHNR and CDR2 FQNEAQ (reference sequence). The CDR3 totals 15 residues. The junction had 8 bases not matched to a gene; V was cut back by 8 bases and J by 1 base. The CDR3 reads CASFSGDRAQETQYF. The DNA of the CDR3 is TGTGCCAGCTTCAGCGGGGACAGGGCCCAAGAGACCCAGTACTTC. The variable domain in full, with the rest retrieved from reference TRBV7-9 and TRBJ2-5, is DTGVSQNPRHKITKRGQNVTFRCDPISEHNRLYWYRQTLGQGPEFLTYFQNEAQLEKSRLLSDRFSAERPKGSFSTLEIQRTEQGDSAMYLCASFSGDRAQETQYFGPGTRLLVL.

This clonotype was detected many times. CDR3 sequence: CSAAGYTDTQYF. CDR3 bases: TGCAGTGCTGCTGGCTACACAGATACGCAGTATTTT. This chain joins TRBV20-1 and TRBJ2-3; D gene uncertain. The V gene lost 5 bases and the J gene lost 2 bases, with 8 bases spanning the gap. The CDR3 is 12 amino acids. Germline assignment: CDR1 DFQATT and CDR2 SNEGSKA (reference sequence).

This clonotype showed up many times. V and J are TRBV10-3 and TRBJ2-5; no reliable D call. Trimming left V 0 bases short and J 7 bases short, with 9 bases between. Germline lookup yields CDR1 ENHRY and CDR2 SYGVKD. The CDR3 contains 13 residues. CDR3 DNA: TGTGCCATCAGTGAGTCCATCGAAGGGACCCAGTACTTC. It translates to CAISESIEGTQYF.

The sample holds many counts of this clonotype. The J gene is TRBJ2-7, the V gene TRBV5-1; a weak D match, TRBD2 (6 bases). This CDR3 has 15 residues. CDR1 is SGHRS and CDR2 is YFSETQ in the germline V gene. Deletions cut 4 bases from V and 6 bases from J, with 20 bases between. CDR3 coding DNA: TGCGCCAGCAGCCCGACCCGCGGGACGTTGGGCGAGCAGTACTTC. This gives the protein CASSPTRGTLGEQYF.

In this sample, this clonotype turned up many times. This chain joins TRBV7-8 and TRBJ2-5, with a tentative D call TRBD1 (5 bases). Trimming stripped 5 bases from V and 0 bases from J, with 7 bases between. The CDR3 is 13 residues long. Germline V gene lookup returns CDR1 SGHVS and CDR2 FQNEAQ. The DNA of the CDR3 is TGTGCCAGCAGCCCCAGGGACCAAGAGACCCAGTACTTC. This sequence encodes CASSPRDQETQYF.

This clonotype was counted at least ten times. The V gene is TRBV24-1, the J gene TRBJ2-7, with 9 bases matching TRBD1. Unmatched junction bases numbered 3, after V lost 2 bases and J lost 2 bases. The CDR3 runs 15 residues. Germline V gene data show CDR1 as KGHDR and CDR2 as SFDVKD. CDR3 bases: TGTGCCACCAGTGATTCTGACAGGGGGACCTACGAGCAGTACTTC. Translated: CATSDSDRGTYEQYF.

This clonotype was seen a few times. This chain uses TRBV19 with TRBJ1-2; D remains ambiguous. Germline-derived CDR1 and CDR2 are LNHDA and SQIVND (reference sequence). CDR3 length: 13 residues. V was pared by 4 bases and J by 8 bases, with 14 bases between. CDR3 sequence (DNA): TGTGCCAGTAGTAGTGGCAGCCCCAGGGGCTACACCTTC. The encoded protein is CASSSGSPRGYTF.

This clonotype came up a few times. V and J are TRBV6-1 and TRBJ1-6, with 7 nucleotides matching TRBD1. V shed 7 bases and J 6 bases; nucleotides not matched to a gene: 12. The CDR3 has 16 amino acids. Germline CDR1 is MNHNS and CDR2 is SASEGT. The CDR3 is CASTRRGDSSNSPLHF. CDR3 coding DNA: TGTGCCAGCACGCGACGGGGGGACAGCTCTAATTCACCCCTCCACTTT.

In its sample, this clonotype was seen a few times. The rearrangement links TRBV3-1 to TRBJ2-2; D could derive from TRBD1 or TRBD2 (5 bases each). The germline V and J ends were trimmed by 1 base and 1 base, with 19 bases remaining between them. The length of the CDR3 is 19 residues. CDR1 is LGHDT, CDR2 YNNKEL, per germline (reference sequence). CDR3: CASSQAVFWGMKNTGELFF. For the CDR3, the DNA is TGTGCCAGCAGCCAAGCGGTCTTTTGGGGGATGAAGAACACCGGGGAGCTGTTTTTT.